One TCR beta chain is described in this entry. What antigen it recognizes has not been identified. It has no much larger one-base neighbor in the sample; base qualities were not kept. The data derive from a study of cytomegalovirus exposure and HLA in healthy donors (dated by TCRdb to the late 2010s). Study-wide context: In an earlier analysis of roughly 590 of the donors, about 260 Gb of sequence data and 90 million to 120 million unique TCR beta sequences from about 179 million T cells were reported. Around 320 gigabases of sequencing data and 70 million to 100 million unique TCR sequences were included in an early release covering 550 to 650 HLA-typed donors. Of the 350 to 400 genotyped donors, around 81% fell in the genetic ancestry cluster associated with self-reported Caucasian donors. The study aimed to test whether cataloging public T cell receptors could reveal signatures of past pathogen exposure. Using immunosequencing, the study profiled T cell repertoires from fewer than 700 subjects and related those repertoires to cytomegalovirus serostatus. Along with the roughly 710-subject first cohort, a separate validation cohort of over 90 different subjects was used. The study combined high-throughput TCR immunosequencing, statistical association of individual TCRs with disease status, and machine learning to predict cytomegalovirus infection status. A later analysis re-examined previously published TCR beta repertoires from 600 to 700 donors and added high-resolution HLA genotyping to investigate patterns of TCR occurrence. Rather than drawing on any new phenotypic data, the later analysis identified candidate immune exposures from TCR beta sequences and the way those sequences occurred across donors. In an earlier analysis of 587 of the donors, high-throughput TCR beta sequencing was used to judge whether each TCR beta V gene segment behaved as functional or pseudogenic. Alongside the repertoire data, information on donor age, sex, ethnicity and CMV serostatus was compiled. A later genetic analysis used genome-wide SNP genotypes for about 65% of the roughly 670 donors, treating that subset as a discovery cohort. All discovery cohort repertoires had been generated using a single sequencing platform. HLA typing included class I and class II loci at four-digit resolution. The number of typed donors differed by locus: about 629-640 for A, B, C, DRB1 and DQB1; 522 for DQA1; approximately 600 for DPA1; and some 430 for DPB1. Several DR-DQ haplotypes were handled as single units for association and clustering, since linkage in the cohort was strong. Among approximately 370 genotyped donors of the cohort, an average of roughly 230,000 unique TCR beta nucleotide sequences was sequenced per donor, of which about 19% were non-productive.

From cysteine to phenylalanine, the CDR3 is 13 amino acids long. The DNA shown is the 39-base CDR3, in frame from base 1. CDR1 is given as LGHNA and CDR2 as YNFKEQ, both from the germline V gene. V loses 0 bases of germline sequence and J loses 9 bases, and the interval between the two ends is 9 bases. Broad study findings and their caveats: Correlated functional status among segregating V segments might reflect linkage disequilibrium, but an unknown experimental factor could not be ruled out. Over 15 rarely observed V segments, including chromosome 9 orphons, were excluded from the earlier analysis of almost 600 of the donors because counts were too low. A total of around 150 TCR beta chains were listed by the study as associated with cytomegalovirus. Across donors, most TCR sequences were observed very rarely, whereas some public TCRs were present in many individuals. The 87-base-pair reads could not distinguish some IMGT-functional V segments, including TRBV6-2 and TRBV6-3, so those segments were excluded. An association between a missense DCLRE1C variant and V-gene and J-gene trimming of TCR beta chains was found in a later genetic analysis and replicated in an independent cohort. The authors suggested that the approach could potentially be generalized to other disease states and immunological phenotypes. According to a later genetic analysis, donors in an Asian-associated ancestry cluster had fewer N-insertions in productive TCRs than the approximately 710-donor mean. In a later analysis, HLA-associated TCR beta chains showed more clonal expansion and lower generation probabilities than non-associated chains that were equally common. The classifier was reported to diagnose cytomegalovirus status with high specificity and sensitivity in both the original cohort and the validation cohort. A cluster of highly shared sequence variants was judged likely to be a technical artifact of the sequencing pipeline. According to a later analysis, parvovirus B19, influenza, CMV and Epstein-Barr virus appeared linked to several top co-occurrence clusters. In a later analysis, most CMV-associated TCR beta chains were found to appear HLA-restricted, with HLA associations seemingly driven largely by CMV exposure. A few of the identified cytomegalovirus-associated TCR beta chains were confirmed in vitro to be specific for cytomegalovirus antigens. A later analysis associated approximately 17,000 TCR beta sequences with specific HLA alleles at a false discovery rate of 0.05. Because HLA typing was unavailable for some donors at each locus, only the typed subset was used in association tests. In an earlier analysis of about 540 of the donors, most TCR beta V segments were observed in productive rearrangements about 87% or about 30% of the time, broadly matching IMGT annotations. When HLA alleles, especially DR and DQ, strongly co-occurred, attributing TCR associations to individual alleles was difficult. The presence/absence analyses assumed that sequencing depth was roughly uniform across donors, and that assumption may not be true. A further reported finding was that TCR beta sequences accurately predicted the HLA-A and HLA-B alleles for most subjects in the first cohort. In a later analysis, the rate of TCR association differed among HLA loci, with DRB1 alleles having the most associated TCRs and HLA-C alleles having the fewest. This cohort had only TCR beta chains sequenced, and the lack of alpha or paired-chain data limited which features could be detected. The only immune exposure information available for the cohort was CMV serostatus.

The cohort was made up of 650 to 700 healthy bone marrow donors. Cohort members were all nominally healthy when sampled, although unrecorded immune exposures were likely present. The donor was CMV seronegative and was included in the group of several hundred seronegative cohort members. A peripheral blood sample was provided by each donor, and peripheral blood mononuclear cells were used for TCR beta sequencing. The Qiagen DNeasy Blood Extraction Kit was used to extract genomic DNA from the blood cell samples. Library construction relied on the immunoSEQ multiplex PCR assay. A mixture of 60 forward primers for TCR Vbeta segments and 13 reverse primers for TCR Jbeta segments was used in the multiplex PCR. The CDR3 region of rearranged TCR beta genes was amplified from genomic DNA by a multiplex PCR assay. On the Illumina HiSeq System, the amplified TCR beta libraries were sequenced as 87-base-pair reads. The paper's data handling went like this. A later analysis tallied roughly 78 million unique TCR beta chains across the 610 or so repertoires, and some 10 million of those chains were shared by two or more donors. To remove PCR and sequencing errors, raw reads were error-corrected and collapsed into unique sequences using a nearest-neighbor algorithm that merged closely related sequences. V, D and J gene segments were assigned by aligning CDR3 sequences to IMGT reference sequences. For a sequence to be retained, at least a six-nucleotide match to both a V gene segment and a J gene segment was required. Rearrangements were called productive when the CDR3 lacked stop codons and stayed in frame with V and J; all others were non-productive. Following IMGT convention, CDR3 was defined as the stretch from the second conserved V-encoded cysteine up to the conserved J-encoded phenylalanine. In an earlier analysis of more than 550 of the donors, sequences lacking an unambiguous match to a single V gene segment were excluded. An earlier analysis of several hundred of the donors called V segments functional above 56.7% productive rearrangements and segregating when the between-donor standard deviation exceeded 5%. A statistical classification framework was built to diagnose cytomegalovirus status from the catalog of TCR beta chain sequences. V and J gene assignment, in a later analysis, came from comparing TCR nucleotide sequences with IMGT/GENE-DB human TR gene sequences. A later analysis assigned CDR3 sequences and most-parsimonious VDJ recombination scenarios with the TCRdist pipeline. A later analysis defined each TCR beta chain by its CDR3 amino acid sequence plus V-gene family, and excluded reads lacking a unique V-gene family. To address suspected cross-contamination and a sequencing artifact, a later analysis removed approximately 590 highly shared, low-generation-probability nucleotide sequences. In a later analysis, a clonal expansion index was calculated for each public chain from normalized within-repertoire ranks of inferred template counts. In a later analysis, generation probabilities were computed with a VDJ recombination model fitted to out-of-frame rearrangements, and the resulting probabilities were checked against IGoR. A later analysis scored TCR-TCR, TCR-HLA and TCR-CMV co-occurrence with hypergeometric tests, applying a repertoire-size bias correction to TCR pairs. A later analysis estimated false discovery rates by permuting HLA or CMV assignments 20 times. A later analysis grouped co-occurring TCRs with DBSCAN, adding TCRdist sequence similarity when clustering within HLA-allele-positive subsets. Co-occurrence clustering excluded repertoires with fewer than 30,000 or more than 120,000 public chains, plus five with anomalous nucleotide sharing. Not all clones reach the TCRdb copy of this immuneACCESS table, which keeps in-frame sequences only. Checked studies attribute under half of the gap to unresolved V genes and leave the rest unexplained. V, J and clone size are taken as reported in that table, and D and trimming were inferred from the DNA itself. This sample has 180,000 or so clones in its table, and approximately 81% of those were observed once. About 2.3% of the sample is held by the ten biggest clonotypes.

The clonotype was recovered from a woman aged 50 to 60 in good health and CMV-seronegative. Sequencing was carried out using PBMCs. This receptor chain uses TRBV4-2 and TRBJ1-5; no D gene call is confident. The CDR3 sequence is CASSQDANRPQHF. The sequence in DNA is TGTGCCAGCAGCCAAGATGCGAACCGGCCCCAGCATTTT.